The present entry profiles one T cell receptor beta chain with its context. Its antigen is unknown. Primed by a sample-barcoded 5' primer and a J-beta primer mix, a second PCR proceeded for about 7 to 12 cycles. TCRdb ran MiXCR on the 5' RACE reads and lists one entry per CDR3 protein. The sample includes fewer than 950,000 distinct CDR3 sequences, roughly 34% of them seen just once. These data are taken from a study of blood T cells in healthy people across ages. The CDR3 consists of 13 residues. Germline trimming cut 6 bases from V and 6 bases from J; bases unmatched to any gene: 4. The germline V gene encodes CDR1 DFQATT and CDR2 SNEGSKA (reference sequence). Every donor contributed ten milliliters of peripheral blood by blood draw. Study-wide points: Per million T cells, the diversity of TCR beta decreased roughly linearly as age advanced.

The material sequenced was blood. This rearrangement joins TRBV20-1 to TRBJ2-1, with 11 positions matching TRBD2. This TCR derives from a man aged 18-30 years in good health. CDR3 nucleotides: TGCAGTGCCGAGGGGACTAGCGGCAATGAGCAGTTCTTC. Protein product: CSAEGTSGNEQFF.